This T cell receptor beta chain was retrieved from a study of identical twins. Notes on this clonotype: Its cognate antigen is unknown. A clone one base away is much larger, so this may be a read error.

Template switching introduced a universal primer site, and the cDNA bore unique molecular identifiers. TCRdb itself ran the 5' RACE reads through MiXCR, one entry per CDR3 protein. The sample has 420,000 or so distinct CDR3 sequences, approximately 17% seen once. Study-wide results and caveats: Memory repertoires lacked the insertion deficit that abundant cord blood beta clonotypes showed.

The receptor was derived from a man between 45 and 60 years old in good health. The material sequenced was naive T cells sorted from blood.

Written as DNA, the CDR3 is TGTGCCAGCATAACACGAACTGAAGCTTTCTTT. Its protein product is CASITRTEAFF. The chain is built from TRBV6-5 and TRBJ1-1; no firm D call. The CDR3 is 11 amino acids. Trimming took 7 bases from V and 5 from J, leaving 8 bases between them. Per germline, CDR1 MNHEY and CDR2 SVGAGI.